The clone carrying this T cell receptor (beta chain) was seen ten or more times. Its antigen is currently unknown. At the time of active disease, bone marrow was collected from every patient. V dropped 1 base and J dropped 4 bases, with 13 bases sitting between them. CDR1 and CDR2 from the germline V gene are SGHAT and FQDESV (reference sequence). This CDR3 contains 15 residues. Molecular barcoded adaptors covering alpha/delta and beta/gamma chains were used on roughly 400 ng RNA. TCRdb re-called the reads with MiXCR, one entry per CDR3 protein. This table holds 120,000 or so distinct CDR3 sequences, around 13% found once. The source of the sample is a study of read filtering for tumor transcriptome and immune sequencing. Overall study results and limits: This fraction held mixed bone marrow immune cells after CD138-negative sorting. IR-seq captured clonotypes deeper and more reliably than RNA-seq.

Sequencing was carried out using a population of CD138-negative cells sorted from bone marrow. This chain links TRBV11-1 with TRBJ1-1; no definite D call. The TCR sequence derives from a donor at least 40 years old with multiple myeloma. The CDR3 here is CASSLGPGLGTEAFF. CDR3 bases: TGTGCCAGCAGCTTAGGTCCTGGGCTCGGCACTGAAGCTTTCTTT.